This TCR beta chain appears in the sequencing data of a study of type 1 regulatory T cells. At the level of the study: An in vitro protocol generated T-allo10, a Tr1-enriched, alloantigen-specific CD4 T cell product.

TCRdb reprocessed the reads with MiXCR, giving one entry per CDR3 protein. This sample has around 88,000 distinct CDR3 sequences; roughly 28% occur once, and the top ten carry 2.2%. V dropped 7 bases and J dropped 0 bases, with 14 bases sitting between them. The germline V gene has CDR1 SQVTM and CDR2 ANQGSEA. CDR3 length: 14 residues. The J gene is TRBJ2-3, the V gene TRBV29-1; D uncertain. The material sequenced was CD4+ T cells, either the whole sample or a sorted fraction (not recorded which). The receptor was derived from a human donor in good health. CDR3: CSGGRFDSTDTQYF. CDR3 in DNA: TGCAGCGGCGGAAGATTTGACAGCACAGATACGCAGTATTTT.